The T cell receptor beta chain described here comes from a study of blood T cell repertoires in COVID-19. Study-level background: PBMCs, B-cell-depleted T cells, or T cells provided the cDNA or gDNA that made up the material.

Original handling: Reference gene primer amplification in the assay estimated nucleated cell counts. Generated by immunoSEQ multiplex PCR, the TCRdb table keeps only in-frame clones and is missing some. For V, J and clone size, that table is used; D and trimming come from the DNA. Here the sample spans 240,000 or so clones, about 80% being singletons. Germline V gene data show CDR1 as LGHDT and CDR2 as YNNKEL (reference sequence). The V and J ends lost 3 bases and 0 bases, in that order; junction bases with no gene match: 6. There are 18 residues in the CDR3. The sequencing sample was made of peripheral blood. This chain links TRBV3-1 (or the pseudogene TRBV3-2) with TRBJ1-5; 12 bases agree with TRBD1. This receptor was obtained from an elderly woman with acute or convalescent COVID-19. CDR3 residues: CASSQGGTGGHSNQPQHF. In DNA form, the CDR3 reads TGTGCCAGCAGCCAGGGGGGGACAGGGGGCCATAGCAATCAGCCCCAGCATTTT.